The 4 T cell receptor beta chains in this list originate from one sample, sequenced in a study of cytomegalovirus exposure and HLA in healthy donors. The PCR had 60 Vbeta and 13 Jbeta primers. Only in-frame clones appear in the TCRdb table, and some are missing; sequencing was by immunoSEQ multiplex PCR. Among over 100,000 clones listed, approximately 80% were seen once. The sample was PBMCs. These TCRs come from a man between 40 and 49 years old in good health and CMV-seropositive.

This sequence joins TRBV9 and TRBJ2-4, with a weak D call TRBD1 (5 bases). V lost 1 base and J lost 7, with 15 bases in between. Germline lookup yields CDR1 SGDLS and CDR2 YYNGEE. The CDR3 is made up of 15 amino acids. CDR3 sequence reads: CASSVSGAAWNIQYF. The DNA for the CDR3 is TGTGCCAGCAGCGTATCTGGGGCGGCGTGGAACATTCAGTACTTC.

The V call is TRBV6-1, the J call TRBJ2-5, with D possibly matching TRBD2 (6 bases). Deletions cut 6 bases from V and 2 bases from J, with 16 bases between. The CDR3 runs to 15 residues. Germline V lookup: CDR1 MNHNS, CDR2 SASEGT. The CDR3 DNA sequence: TGTGCCAGCAGCCCCCGCGGGGCAAGACAAGAGACCCAGTACTTC. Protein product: CASSPRGARQETQYF.

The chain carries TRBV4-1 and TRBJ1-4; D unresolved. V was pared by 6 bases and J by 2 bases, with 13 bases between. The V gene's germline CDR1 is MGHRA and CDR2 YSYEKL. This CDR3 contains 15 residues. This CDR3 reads CASRQRGFTNEKLFF. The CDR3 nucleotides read TGCGCCAGCAGACAACGGGGTTTCACTAATGAAAAACTGTTTTTT.

Here the CDR3 reads CASSLGGGGAYTQYF. Written as DNA, the CDR3 is TGTGCCAGCAGTTTGGGGGGCGGGGGGGCATATACGCAGTATTTT. J is TRBJ2-3 and V is TRBV27, with 9 bases that match TRBD2. V dropped 3 bases and J dropped 7; count of bases not matched to a gene: 8. The CDR3 length is 15 residues. From germline, CDR1 is MNHEY and CDR2 SMNVEV (reference sequence).